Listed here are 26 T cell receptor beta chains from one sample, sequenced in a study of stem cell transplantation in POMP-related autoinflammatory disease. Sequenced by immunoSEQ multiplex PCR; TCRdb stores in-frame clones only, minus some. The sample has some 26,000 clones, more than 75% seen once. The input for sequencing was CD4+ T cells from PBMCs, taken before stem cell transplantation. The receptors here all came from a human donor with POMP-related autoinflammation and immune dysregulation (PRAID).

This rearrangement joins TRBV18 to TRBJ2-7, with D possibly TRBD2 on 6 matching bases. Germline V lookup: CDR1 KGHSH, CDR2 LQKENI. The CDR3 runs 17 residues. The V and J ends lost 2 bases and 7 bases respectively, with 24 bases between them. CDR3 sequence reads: CASSPIVGGTPVLEQYF. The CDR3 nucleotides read TGTGCCAGCTCACCAATCGTGGGGGGAACTCCCGTTCTGGAGCAGTACTTC. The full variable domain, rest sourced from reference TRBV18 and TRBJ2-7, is NAGVMQNPRHLVRRRGQEARLRCSPMKGHSHVYWYRQLPEEGLKFMVYLQKENIIDESGMPKERFSAEFPKEGPSILRIQQVVRGDSAAYFCASSPIVGGTPVLEQYFGPGTRLTVT.

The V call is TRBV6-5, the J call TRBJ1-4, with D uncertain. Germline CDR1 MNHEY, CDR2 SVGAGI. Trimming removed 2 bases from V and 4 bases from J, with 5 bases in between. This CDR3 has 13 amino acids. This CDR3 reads CASSYAINEKLFF. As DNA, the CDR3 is TGTGCCAGCAGTTACGCCATTAATGAAAAACTGTTTTTT.

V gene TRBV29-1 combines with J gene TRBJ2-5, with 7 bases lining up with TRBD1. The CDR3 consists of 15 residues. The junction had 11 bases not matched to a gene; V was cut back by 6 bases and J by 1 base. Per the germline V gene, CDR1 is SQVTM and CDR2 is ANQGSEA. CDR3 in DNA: TGCAGCGTGGGCTGGACAGGCTTCCCCCAAGAGACCCAGTACTTC. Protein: CSVGWTGFPQETQYF.

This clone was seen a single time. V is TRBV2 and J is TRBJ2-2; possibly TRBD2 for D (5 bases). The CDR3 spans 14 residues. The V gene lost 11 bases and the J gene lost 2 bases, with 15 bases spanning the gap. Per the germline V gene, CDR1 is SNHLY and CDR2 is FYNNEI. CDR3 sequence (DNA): TGTGCCGACGAGAGGCCGGGAAACACCGGGGAGCTGTTTTTT. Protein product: CADERPGNTGELFF. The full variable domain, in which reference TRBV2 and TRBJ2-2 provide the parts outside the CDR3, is EPEVTQTPSHQVTQMGQEVILRCVPISNHLYFYWYRQILGQKVEFLVSFYNNEISEKSEIFDDQFSVERPDGSNFTLKIRSTKLEDSAMYFCADERPGNTGELFFGEGSRLTVL.

For the CDR3, the DNA is TGTGCCACCAGCAGAGAAGGGATGGGGGTAACCGGGGAGCTGTTTTTT. Translating gives CATSREGMGVTGELFF. This rearrangement joins TRBV15 to TRBJ2-2; D may be TRBD1 or TRBD2 (5 bases each). V lost 0 bases, J lost 5 bases, and 13 bases lay in between. CDR3 length: 16 amino acids. CDR1 is LNHNV and CDR2 is YYDKDF in the germline V gene (reference sequence).

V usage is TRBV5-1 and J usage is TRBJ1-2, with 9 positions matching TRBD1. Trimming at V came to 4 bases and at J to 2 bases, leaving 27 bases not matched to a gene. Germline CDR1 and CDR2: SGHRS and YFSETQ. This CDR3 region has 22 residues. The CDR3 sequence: CASSGPTGTGNWFDAGNYGYTF. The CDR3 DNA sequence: TGCGCCAGCAGCGGACCCACCGGGACAGGGAATTGGTTTGACGCTGGGAACTATGGCTACACCTTC.

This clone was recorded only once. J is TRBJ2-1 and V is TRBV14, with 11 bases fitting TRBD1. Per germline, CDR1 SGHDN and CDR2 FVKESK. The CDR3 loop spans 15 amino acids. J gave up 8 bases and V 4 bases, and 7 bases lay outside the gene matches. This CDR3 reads CASSRGDRGRYEQFF. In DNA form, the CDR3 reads TGTGCCAGCAGCCGGGGGGACAGGGGGAGGTATGAGCAGTTCTTC.

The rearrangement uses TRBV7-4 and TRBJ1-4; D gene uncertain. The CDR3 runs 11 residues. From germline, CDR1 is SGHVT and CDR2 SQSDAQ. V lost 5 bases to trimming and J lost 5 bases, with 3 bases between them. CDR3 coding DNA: TGTGCCAGCAGCGAAAATGAAAAACTGTTTTTT. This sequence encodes CASSENEKLFF.

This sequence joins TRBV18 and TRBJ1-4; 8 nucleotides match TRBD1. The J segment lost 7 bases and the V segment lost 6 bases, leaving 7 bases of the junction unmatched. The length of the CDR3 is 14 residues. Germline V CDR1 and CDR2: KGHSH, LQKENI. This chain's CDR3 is CASSSGTGREKLFF. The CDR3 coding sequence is TGTGCCAGCTCTTCTGGGACAGGACGTGAAAAACTGTTTTTT.

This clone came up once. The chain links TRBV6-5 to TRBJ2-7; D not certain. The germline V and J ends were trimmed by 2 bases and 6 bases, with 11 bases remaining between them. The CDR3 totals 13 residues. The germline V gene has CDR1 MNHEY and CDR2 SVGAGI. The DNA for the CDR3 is TGTGCCAGCAGTTACCCCGACTGGGGCGAGCAGTACTTC. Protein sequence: CASSYPDWGEQYF.

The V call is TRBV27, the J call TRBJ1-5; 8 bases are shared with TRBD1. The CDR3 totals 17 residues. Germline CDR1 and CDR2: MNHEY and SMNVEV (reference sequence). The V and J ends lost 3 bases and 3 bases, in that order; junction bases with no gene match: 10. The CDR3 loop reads CASSFRSGQVNNQPQHF. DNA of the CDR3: TGTGCCAGCAGTTTTCGGTCGGGACAGGTCAACAATCAGCCCCAGCATTTT.

The CDR3 coding sequence is TGTGCCAGCAGTCGACAGGGAATTTCCTACGAGCAGTACTTC. It codes for CASSRQGISYEQYF. The chain combines TRBV28 with TRBJ2-7, with 7 bases fitting TRBD1. Germline assignment: CDR1 MDHEN and CDR2 SYDVKM. Germline trimming cut 5 bases from V and 1 base from J; bases unmatched to any gene: 5. This CDR3 spans 14 amino acids.

The CDR3 loop is CASSPGGPTGELFF. Written as DNA, the CDR3 is TGTGCCAGCAGCCCAGGGGGGCCTACCGGGGAGCTGTTTTTT. This sequence joins TRBV7-3 and TRBJ2-2; the D gene is possibly TRBD1 (7 bases). The V and J ends lost 5 bases and 5 bases respectively, with 12 bases between them. The CDR3 runs 14 residues. Per the germline V gene, CDR1 is SGHTA and CDR2 is FQGTGA.

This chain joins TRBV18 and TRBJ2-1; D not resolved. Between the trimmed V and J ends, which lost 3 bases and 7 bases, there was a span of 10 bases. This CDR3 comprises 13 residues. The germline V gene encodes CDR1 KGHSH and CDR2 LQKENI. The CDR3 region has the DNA TGTGCCAGCTCACCCCCGAGGTCGAATGAGCAGTTCTTC. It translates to CASSPPRSNEQFF. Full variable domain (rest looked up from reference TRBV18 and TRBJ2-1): NAGVMQNPRHLVRRRGQEARLRCSPMKGHSHVYWYRQLPEEGLKFMVYLQKENIIDESGMPKERFSAEFPKEGPSILRIQQVVRGDSAAYFCASSPPRSNEQFFGPGTRLTVL.

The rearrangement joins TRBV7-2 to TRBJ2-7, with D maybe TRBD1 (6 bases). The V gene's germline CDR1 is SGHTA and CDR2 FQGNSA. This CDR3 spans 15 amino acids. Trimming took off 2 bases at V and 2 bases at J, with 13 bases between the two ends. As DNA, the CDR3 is TGTGCCAGCAGCTTATTACGGACAGCCCCCTACGAGCAGTACTTC. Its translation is CASSLLRTAPYEQYF.

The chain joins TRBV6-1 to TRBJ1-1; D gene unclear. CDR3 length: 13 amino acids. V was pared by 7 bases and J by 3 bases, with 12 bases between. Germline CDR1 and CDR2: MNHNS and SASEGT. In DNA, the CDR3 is TGTGCCAGCATCTTGGAAGGGTACACTGAAGCTTTCTTT. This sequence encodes CASILEGYTEAFF.

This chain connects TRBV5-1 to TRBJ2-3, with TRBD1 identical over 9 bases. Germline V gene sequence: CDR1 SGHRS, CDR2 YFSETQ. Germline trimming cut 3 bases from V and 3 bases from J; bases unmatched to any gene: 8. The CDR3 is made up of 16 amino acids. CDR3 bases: TGCGCCAGCAGCTACGGGACAGGGACGGGAACAGATACGCAGTATTTT. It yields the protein CASSYGTGTGTDTQYF.

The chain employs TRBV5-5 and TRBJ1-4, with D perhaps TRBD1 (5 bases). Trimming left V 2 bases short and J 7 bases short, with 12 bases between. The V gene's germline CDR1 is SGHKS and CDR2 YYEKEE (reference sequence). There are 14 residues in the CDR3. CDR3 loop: CASSFGGVGEKLFF. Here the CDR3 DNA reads TGTGCCAGCAGCTTTGGGGGGGTCGGTGAAAAACTGTTTTTT.

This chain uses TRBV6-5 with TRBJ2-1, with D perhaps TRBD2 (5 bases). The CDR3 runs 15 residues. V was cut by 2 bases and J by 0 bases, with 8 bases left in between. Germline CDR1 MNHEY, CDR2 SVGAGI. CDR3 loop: CASSYERSSYNEQFF. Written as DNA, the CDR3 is TGTGCCAGCAGTTACGAGCGGAGCTCCTACAATGAGCAGTTCTTC.

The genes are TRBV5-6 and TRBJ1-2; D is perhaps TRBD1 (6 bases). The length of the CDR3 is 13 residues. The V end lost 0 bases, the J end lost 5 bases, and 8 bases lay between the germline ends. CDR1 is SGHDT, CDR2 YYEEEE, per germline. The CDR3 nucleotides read TGTGCCAGCAGCTTGGGGACAGTTTATGGCTACACCTTC. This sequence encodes CASSLGTVYGYTF.

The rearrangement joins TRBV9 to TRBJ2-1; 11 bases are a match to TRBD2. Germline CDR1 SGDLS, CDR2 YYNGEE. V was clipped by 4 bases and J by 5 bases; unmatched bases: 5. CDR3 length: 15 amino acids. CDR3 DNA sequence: TGTGCCAGCAGCCCTCGACTAGCGGGGAACAATGAGCAGTTCTTC. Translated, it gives CASSPRLAGNNEQFF.

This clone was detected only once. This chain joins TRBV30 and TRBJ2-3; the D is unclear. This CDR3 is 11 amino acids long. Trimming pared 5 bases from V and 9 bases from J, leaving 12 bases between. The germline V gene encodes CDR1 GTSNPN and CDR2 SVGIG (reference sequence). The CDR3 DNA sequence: TGTGCCTGGGACCTGGGGTGGACGCAGTATTTT. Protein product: CAWDLGWTQYF.

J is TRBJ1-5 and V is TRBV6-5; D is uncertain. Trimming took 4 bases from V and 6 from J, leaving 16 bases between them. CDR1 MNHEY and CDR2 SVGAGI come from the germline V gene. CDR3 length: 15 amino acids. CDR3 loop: CASSSSGGFGQPQHF. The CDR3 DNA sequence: TGTGCCAGCAGTTCCTCTGGAGGGTTCGGTCAGCCCCAGCATTTT.

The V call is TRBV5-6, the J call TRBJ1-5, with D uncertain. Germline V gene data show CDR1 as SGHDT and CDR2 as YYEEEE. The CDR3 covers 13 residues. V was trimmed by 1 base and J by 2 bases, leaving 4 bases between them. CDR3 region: CASSLRRNQPQHF. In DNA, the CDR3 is TGTGCCAGCAGCTTGCGTCGCAATCAGCCCCAGCATTTT.

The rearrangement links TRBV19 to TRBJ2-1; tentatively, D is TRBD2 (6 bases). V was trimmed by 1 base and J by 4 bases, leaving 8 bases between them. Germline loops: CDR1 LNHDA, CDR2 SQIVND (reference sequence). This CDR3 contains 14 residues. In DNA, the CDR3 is TGTGCCAGTAGTATAGCTCGGGGGTACAATGAGCAGTTCTTC. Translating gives CASSIARGYNEQFF.

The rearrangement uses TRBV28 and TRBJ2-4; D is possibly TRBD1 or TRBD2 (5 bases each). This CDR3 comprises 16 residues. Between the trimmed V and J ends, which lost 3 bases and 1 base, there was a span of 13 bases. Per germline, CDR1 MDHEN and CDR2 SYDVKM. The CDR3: CASSLGEVRAKNIQYF. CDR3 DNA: TGTGCCAGCAGTTTGGGGGAAGTGAGGGCCAAAAACATTCAGTACTTC.